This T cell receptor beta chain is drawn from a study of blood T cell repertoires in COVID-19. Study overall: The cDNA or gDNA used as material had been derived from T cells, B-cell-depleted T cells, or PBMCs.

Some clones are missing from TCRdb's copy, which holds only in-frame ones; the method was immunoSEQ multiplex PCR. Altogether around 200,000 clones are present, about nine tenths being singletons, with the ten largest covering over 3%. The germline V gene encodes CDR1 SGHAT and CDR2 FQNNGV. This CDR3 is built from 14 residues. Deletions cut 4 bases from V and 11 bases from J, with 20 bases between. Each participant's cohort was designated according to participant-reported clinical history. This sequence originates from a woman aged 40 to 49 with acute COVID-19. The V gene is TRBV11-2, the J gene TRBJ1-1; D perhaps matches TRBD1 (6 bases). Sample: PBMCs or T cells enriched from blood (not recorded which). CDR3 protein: CASSYGQSSTKAFF. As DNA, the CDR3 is TGTGCCAGCAGCTACGGACAGTCGAGCACGAAGGCTTTCTTT.